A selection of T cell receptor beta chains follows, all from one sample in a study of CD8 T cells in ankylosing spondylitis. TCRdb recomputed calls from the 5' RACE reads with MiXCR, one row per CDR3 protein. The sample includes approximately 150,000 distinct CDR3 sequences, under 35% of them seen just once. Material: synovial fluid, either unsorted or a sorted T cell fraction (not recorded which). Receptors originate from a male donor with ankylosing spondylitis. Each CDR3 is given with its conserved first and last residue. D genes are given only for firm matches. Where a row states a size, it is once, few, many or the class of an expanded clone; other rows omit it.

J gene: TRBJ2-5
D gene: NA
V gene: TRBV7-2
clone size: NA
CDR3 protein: CASSLGTPQETQYF
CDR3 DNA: TGTGCCAGCAGCTTAGGGACACCCCAAGAGACCCAGTACTTC

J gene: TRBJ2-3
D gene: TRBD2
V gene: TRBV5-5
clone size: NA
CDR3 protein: CASSSSSLAGGGDTQYF
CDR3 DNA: TGTGCCAGCAGCTCCTCTAGTCTCGCGGGAGGAGGGGATACGCAGTATTTT

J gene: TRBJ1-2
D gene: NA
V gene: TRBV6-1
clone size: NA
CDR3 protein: CASSEGWGVDYGYTF
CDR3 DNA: TGTGCCAGCAGTGAGGGATGGGGGGTGGACTATGGCTACACCTTC

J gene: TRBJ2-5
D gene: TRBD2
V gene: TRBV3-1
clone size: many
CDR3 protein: CASSQDRASGMTETQYF
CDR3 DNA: TGTGCCAGCAGCCAAGATCGGGCTAGCGGGATGACCGAGACCCAGTACTTC

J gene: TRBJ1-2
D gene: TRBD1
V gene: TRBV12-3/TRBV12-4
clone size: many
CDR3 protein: CASIRQGAHYGYTF
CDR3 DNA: TGTGCCAGCATTAGACAGGGGGCACACTATGGCTACACCTTC

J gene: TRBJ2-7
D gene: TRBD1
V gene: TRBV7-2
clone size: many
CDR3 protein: CASSLGQGNPYEQYF
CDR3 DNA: TGTGCCAGCAGCTTGGGACAGGGGAATCCCTACGAGCAGTACTTC

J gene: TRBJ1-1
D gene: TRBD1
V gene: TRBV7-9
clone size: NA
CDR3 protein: CASSLGDRGNEAFF
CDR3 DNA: TGTGCCAGCAGCTTGGGGGACAGGGGGAACGAAGCTTTCTTT

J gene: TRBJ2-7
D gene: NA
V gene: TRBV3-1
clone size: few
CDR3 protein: CASSQRYEQYF
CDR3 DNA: TGTGCCAGCAGCCAACGCTACGAGCAGTACTTC

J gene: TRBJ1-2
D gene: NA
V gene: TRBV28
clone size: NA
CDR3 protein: CASSRGEIYGYTF
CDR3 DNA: TGTGCCAGCAGTCGAGGGGAGATCTATGGCTACACCTTC

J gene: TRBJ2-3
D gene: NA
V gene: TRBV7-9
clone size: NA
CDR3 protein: CASSFGRSGSTDTQYF
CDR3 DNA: TGTGCCAGCAGCTTCGGGCGGAGCGGGAGCACAGATACGCAGTATTTT

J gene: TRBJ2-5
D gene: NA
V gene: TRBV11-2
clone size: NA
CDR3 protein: CASSLPQAHEGKETQYF
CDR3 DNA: TGTGCCAGCAGCTTACCCCAGGCGCATGAGGGAAAAGAGACCCAGTACTTC

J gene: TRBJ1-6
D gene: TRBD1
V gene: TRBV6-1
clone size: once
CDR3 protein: CASSTLGTGPYNSPLHF
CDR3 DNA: TGTGCCAGCAGTACCCTCGGGACAGGCCCTTATAATTCACCCCTCCACTTT

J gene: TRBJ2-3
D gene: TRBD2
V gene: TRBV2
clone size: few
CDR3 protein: CASSPGLAGITDTQYF
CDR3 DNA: TGTGCCAGCAGTCCCGGACTAGCGGGAATCACAGATACGCAGTATTTT

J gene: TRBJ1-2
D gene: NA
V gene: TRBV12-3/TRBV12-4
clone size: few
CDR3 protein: CASSFQQGLGYTF
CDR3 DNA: TGTGCCAGCAGCTTCCAGCAAGGCCTTGGCTACACCTTC

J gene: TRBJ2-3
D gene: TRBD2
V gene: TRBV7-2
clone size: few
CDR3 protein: CASSPGTSVADTQYF
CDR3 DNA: TGTGCCAGCAGCCCGGGGACTAGCGTGGCAGATACGCAGTATTTT

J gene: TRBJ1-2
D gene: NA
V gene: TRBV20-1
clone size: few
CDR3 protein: CSASGVSDTLYGYTF
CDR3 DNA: TGCAGTGCTAGTGGGGTATCGGATACACTTTATGGCTACACCTTC

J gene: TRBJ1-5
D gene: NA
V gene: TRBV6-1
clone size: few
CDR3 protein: CASSAPGDGQPQHF
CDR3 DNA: TGTGCCAGCAGTGCTCCCGGGGACGGGCAGCCCCAGCATTTT

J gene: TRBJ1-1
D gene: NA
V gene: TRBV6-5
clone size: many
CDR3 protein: CASSYRGEAEAFF
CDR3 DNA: TGTGCCAGCAGTTACAGGGGAGAGGCTGAAGCTTTCTTT

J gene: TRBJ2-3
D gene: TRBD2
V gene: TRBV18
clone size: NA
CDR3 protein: CASSTSVDTQYF
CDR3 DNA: TGTGCCAGCTCGACTAGCGTAGATACGCAGTATTTT

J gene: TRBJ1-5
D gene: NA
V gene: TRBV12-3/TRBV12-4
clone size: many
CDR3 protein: CASSFNGGPQPQHF
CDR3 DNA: TGTGCCAGCAGTTTTAACGGGGGGCCTCAGCCCCAGCATTTT

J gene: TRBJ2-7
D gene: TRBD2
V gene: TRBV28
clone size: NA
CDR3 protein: CASSLGGTSGFQQYF
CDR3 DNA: TGTGCCAGCAGTTTGGGGGGGACTAGCGGGTTTCAGCAGTACTTC

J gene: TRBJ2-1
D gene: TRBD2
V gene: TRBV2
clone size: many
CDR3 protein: CASGQPSGLAGGIGYNEQFF
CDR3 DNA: TGTGCCAGCGGCCAGCCTTCCGGCCTAGCGGGAGGGATAGGCTACAATGAGCAGTTCTTC

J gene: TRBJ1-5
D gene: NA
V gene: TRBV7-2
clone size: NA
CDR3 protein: CASSLGWLGLPQHF
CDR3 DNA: TGTGCCAGCAGCTTAGGTTGGCTGGGGTTGCCCCAGCATTTT

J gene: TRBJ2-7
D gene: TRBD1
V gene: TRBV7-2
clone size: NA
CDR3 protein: CASSFLEGAIYEQYF
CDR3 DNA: TGTGCCAGCAGCTTCCTAGAGGGGGCGATATACGAGCAGTACTTC

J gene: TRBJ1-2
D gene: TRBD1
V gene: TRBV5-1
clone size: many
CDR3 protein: CASSLGLPTGGNYGYTF
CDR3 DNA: TGCGCCAGCAGCTTGGGACTGCCGACAGGGGGCAACTATGGCTACACCTTC

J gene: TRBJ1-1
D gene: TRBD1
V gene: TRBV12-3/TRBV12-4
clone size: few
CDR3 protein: CASSLAGQANTEAFF
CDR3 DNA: TGTGCCAGCAGTTTAGCGGGACAGGCGAACACTGAAGCTTTCTTT

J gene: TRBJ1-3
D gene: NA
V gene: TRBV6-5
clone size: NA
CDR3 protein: CASSYEVRSSGNTIYF
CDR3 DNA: TGTGCCAGCAGTTACGAAGTCCGGAGCTCTGGAAACACCATATATTTT

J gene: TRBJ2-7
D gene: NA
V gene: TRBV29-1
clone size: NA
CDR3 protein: CSVESRTYEQYF
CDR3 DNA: TGCAGCGTTGAAAGCCGGACCTACGAGCAGTACTTC

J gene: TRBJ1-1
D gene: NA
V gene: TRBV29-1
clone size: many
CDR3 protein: CSVLQGGNTEAFF
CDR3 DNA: TGCAGCGTTCTACAGGGTGGGAACACTGAAGCTTTCTTT

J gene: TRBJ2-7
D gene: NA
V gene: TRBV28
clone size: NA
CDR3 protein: CASSPIRDWGSYEQYF
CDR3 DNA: TGTGCCAGCAGTCCAATCCGGGACTGGGGCTCCTACGAGCAGTACTTC

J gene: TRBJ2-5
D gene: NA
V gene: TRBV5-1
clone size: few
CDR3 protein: CASSLEGRGGGETQYF
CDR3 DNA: TGCGCCAGCAGCTTGGAGGGTAGAGGAGGCGGAGAGACCCAGTACTTC

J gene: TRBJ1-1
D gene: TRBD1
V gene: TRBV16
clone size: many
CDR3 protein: CASSPGQGAGTEAFF
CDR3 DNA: TGTGCCAGCAGCCCGGGACAGGGGGCTGGAACTGAAGCTTTCTTT

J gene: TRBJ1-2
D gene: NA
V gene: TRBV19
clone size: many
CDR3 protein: CASRRRAGDGYTF
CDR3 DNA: TGTGCCAGTAGAAGGAGGGCGGGGGACGGCTACACCTTC

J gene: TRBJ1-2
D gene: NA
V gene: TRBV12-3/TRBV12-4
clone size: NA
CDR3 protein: CASSPKGGYTF
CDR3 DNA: TGTGCCAGCAGCCCGAAGGGCGGCTACACCTTC

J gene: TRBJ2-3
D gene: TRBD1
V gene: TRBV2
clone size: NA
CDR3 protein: CASTDRASKNTQYF
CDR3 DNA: TGTGCCAGCACTGACAGGGCTTCTAAGAATACGCAGTATTTT

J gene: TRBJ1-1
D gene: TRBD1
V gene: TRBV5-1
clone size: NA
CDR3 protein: CASSSSGQVGTEAFF
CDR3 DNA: TGCGCCAGCAGCTCCTCGGGACAGGTGGGAACTGAAGCTTTCTTT

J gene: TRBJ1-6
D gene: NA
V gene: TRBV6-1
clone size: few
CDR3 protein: CASMPPKGGIRSPLHF
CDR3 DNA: TGTGCCAGCATGCCCCCCAAAGGGGGGATTAGGTCACCCCTCCACTTT

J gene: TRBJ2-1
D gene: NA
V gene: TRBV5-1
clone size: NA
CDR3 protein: CASSLAREYNEQFF
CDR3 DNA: TGCGCCAGCAGCTTGGCCCGGGAGTACAATGAGCAGTTCTTC

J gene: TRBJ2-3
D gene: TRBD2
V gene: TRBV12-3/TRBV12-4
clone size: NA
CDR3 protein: CASSFMLAGGGDTQYF
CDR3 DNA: TGTGCCAGCAGTTTCATGCTAGCGGGGGGGGGAGATACGCAGTATTTT

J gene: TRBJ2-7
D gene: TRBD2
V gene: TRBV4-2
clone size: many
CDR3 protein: CASSQSGGYEQYF
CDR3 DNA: TGTGCCAGCAGCCAAAGCGGGGGCTACGAGCAGTACTTC

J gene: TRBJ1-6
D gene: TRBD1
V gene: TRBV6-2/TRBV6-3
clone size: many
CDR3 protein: CASSPMGQGNNSPLHF
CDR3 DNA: TGTGCCAGCAGCCCAATGGGACAGGGAAATAATTCACCCCTCCACTTT

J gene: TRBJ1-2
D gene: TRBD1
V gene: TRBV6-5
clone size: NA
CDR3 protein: CASSYGQGDGYTF
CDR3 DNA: TGTGCCAGCAGTTACGGGCAGGGGGATGGCTACACCTTC

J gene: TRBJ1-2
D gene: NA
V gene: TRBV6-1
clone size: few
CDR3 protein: CASSTGPIPSGYTF
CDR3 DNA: TGTGCCAGCAGTACCGGACCCATCCCAAGTGGCTACACCTTC

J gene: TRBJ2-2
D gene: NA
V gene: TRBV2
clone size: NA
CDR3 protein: CASSLGGTGTGELFF
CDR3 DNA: TGTGCCAGCAGTCTGGGCGGTACAGGGACCGGGGAGCTGTTTTTT

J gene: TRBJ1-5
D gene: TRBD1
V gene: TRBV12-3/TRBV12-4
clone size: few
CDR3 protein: CASRTGKQPQHF
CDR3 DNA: TGTGCCAGCAGGACAGGGAAGCAGCCCCAGCATTTT

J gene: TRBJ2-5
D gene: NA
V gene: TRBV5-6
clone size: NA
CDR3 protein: CASSPDHLETQYF
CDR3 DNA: TGTGCCAGCAGCCCCGACCACCTTGAGACCCAGTACTTC

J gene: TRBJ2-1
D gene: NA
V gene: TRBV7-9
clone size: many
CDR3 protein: CASSSLANPYNEQFF
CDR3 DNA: TGTGCCAGCAGCTCGCTAGCGAACCCCTACAATGAGCAGTTCTTC

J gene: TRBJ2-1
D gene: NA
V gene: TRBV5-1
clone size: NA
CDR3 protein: CASSPGPSTYNEQFF
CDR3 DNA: TGCGCCAGCAGCCCGGGTCCCTCTACCTACAATGAGCAGTTCTTC

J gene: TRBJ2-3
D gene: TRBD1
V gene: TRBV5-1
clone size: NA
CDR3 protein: CASSLAGQLSTDTQYF
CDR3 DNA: TGCGCCAGCAGCTTGGCGGGACAGCTATCCACAGATACGCAGTATTTT

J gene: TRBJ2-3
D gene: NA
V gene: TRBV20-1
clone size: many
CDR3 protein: CSASGPGNTDTQYF
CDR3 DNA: TGCAGTGCTAGTGGGCCAGGCAACACAGATACGCAGTATTTT